The T cell receptor (beta chain) described here comes from a study of vaccination and CD4 T cells after COVID-19. Study context: Recovered patients in the cohort numbered six men and four women, two of them Hispanic.

J was trimmed by 1 base and V by 5 bases; bases with no gene match: 4. Germline V gene sequence: CDR1 SGHTA, CDR2 FQGNSA. CDR3 size: 15 residues. Treatment denoted: roughly 11-day PBMC culture with coronavirus spike peptide pools or control peptides (ViraFEST assay). The study sequenced cultured CD4+ T cell DNA using the Oncomine TCR Beta short-read assay. TCRdb re-analysed the PCR reads in MiXCR, keeping a single row per CDR3 protein. The sample holds about 18,000 distinct CDR3 sequences, 70% seen once. In regard to this clonotype: Its antigen remains unidentified.

This TCR came from a human donor who had recovered from COVID-19. Input material: CD4+ T cells from blood, cultured in vitro. The chain is built from TRBV7-2 and TRBJ1-5; 8 nucleotides match TRBD1. DNA of the CDR3: TGTGCCAGCAGCCCCCGGACAGGGAGCAATCAGCCCCAGCATTTT. Protein sequence: CASSPRTGSNQPQHF. Complete variable domain (other parts from reference TRBV7-2 and TRBJ1-5): GAGVSQSPSNKVTEKGKDVELRCDPISGHTALYWYRQSLGQGLEFLIYFQGNSAPDKSGLPSDRFSAERTGGSVSTLTIQRTQQEDSAVYLCASSPRTGSNQPQHFGDGTRLSIL.